The clone carrying this T cell receptor (beta chain) showed up just a few times. Construction of the TCRbeta library involved unique molecular identifiers. TCRdb fed the PCR reads into MiXCR, producing one record per CDR3 protein. The sample lists a few hundred thousand distinct CDR3 sequences, around a tenth seen once, with 2% to 3% in the top ten. This record belongs to a study of T-cell reconstitution after alpha-beta-depleted transplantation in children. The germline V gene has CDR1 SGHTA and CDR2 FQGNSA. This CDR3 is 15 amino acids long. V trimming: 3 bases; J trimming: 5 bases; junction bases outside the gene matches: 8.

The starting material was PBMCs from the stem cell graft donor, obtained from the stem cell graft. This TCR derives from a human donor who donated a stem cell graft to a child with acute lymphoblastic leukemia. This chain joins TRBV7-2 and TRBJ2-7; TRBD1 aligns across 9 bases. CDR3 in DNA: TGTGCCAGCAGCTTTAGGCAACAGGGGGCGGACGAGCAGTACTTC. Protein product: CASSFRQQGADEQYF.